The 14 T cell receptor beta chains below all came from one sample that was sequenced in a study of T cell clonality in common variable immunodeficiency. Profiled with immunoSEQ multiplex PCR; TCRdb holds only in-frame clones, not every one. Listed for the sample are about 74,000 clones, none seen a single time. The specimen was peripheral blood mononuclear cells. The receptors originated from a person between 18 and 70 years old in good health.

This clone showed up many times. The read halts 3 residues ahead of the CDR3 end, with the missing end drawn from the germline J gene. V usage is TRBV4-1 and J usage is TRBJ1-2; D is perhaps TRBD1 (6 bases). The CDR3 contains 13 residues. Germline V lookup: CDR1 MGHRA, CDR2 YSYEKL. Trimming cost V 1 base and J 6 bases, with 9 bases left between them. The sequenced part of the CDR3 DNA is TGCGCCAGCAGCCAAGCACAGGGCAATGGC. Protein: CASSQAQGNG. Given in full, the CDR3 is CASSQAQGNGYTF.

This clone was counted ten times or more. The read terminates 3 residues before the CDR3 end, so the remaining end is supplied by the germline J gene. This chain joins TRBV2 and TRBJ1-2, with D possibly TRBD1 on 6 matching bases. Deletions cut 4 bases from V and 7 bases from J, with 16 bases between. Germline-derived CDR1 and CDR2 are SNHLY and FYNNEI. The CDR3 spans 14 residues. The sequenced part of the CDR3 DNA is TGTGCCAGCAGTGGCCCGGGGGGGGCGTTTGGC. Amino acid sequence: CASSGPGGAFG. The CDR3 in full is CASSGPGGAFGYTF.

This clone was found many times. The read terminates 3 residues before the CDR3 end, so the remaining end is supplied by the germline J gene. This sequence joins TRBV29-1 and TRBJ1-1; 9 nucleotides line up with TRBD1. The CDR3 runs to 14 residues. Germline CDR1 and CDR2: SQVTM and ANQGSEA. With V trimmed by 6 bases and J by 2 bases, 7 bases remained unmatched. The CDR3 region is CSVERGQGNTEAFF. Incomplete CDR3 DNA: TGCAGCGTCGAGAGGGGACAGGGAAACACTGAA.

Many counts were recorded for this clone. The read stops 3 residues short of the end of the CDR3; the missing end is completed from the germline J gene. The chain combines TRBV6-2 or TRBV6-3 with TRBJ2-1, with D hard to call. V lost 2 bases and J 0 bases, leaving 11 bases between the germline ends. The CDR3 length is 16 residues. Per the germline V gene, CDR1 is MNHEY and CDR2 is SVGEGT. CDR3 region: CASSYATRSSYNEQFF. The DNA read from the CDR3 is TGTGCCAGCAGTTACGCCACCCGTAGCTCCTACAATGAG.

This clone was observed at least ten times. The read halts 3 residues ahead of the CDR3 end, with the missing end drawn from the germline J gene. This chain joins TRBV20-1 and TRBJ2-1; 10 bases match TRBD2. Looked up from germline, CDR1 is DFQATT and CDR2 is SNEGSKA (reference sequence). The V segment lost 2 bases and the J segment 6 bases; nucleotides outside the gene matches: 10. The length of the CDR3 is 16 residues. The sequenced part of the CDR3 DNA is TGCAGTGCTAGACTAGCAGTAGCGGGAGGACGCAATGAG. Its translation is CSARLAVAGGRNE. The complete CDR3 reads CSARLAVAGGRNEQFF.

This clone showed up just a few times. The read terminates 3 residues before the CDR3 end, so the remaining end is supplied by the germline J gene. V and J are TRBV5-1 and TRBJ1-1; D ambiguous. Trimming shortened V by 0 bases and J by 3 bases, and 9 bases separated the two germline ends. The germline V gene encodes CDR1 SGHRS and CDR2 YFSETQ. This CDR3 is 14 amino acids long. CDR3 sequence reads: CASSLEGRDTEAFF. The sequenced CDR3 bases are TGCGCCAGCAGCTTGGAAGGGCGCGACACTGAA. The entire variable domain, with the rest obtained from reference TRBV5-1 and TRBJ1-1, is as follows: KAGVTQTPRYLIKTRGQQVTLSCSPISGHRSVSWYQQTPGQGLQFLFEYFSETQRNKGNFPGRFSGRQFSNSRSEMNVSTLELGDSALYLCASSLEGRDTEAFFGQGTRLTVV.

This clone appeared a few times. The CDR3 end falls 3 residues outside the read, so it is completed with the germline J gene. The V call is TRBV2, the J call TRBJ1-3; D possibly corresponds to TRBD1 (5 bases). CDR1 is SNHLY, CDR2 FYNNEI, per germline. The CDR3 is 16 residues long. V lost 5 bases and J lost 0, with 14 bases in between. The sequenced CDR3 bases are TGTGCCAGCAGTAAAGGGGCCTCAAGCTCTGGAAACACC. Its protein is CASSKGASSSGNT. The complete CDR3 protein is CASSKGASSSGNTIYF.

This clone was seen at least ten times. Read data end 3 residues before the CDR3 end; the end is taken from the germline J gene. The chain employs TRBV6-2 or TRBV6-3 and TRBJ2-7, with unresolved D. CDR3 length: 12 residues. The germline V gene has CDR1 MNHEY and CDR2 SVGEGT. V was shortened by 2 bases and J by 6 bases, with 8 bases between the two germline ends. CDR3 sequence reads: CASSYPGFEQYF. The DNA read from the CDR3 is TGTGCCAGCAGTTACCCCGGGTTCGAG.

This clone occurred many times. The read finishes 3 residues shy of the CDR3 end, and the germline J gene is used to complete it. The chain combines TRBV19 with TRBJ2-2; 8 bases align to TRBD2. CDR3 size: 17 residues. Germline V gene data show CDR1 as LNHDA and CDR2 as SQIVND (reference sequence). V gave up 3 bases and J gave up 4 bases; unmatched junction bases: 10. This CDR3 reads CASSIIRVAGFTGELFF. The part of the CDR3 DNA that was read is TGTGCCAGTAGTATCATCCGGGTAGCGGGGTTCACCGGGGAG.

This clone was detected many times. The read finishes 3 residues shy of the CDR3 end, and the germline J gene is used to complete it. The V gene is TRBV20-1, the J gene TRBJ1-4, with 10 bases identical to TRBD1. Unmatched junction bases numbered 11, after V lost 6 bases and J lost 1 base. CDR1 DFQATT and CDR2 SNEGSKA come from the germline V gene (reference sequence). This CDR3 region has 17 residues. The sequenced CDR3 bases are TGCAGTGCAGTCCGGGACAGGGGAGGGCAAACTAATGAAAAA. It is translated as CSAVRDRGGQTNEK. Given in full, the CDR3 is CSAVRDRGGQTNEKLFF.

This clone was detected ten times or more. The sequenced fragment ends 3 residues before the CDR3 boundary, so the rest is inferred from the germline J gene. The chain couples TRBV6-1 to TRBJ2-7, with D tentatively TRBD1 (6 bases). The V and J ends lost 3 bases and 0 bases respectively, with 15 bases between them. The CDR3 is 16 amino acids. Germline CDR1 MNHNS, CDR2 SASEGT. CDR3 DNA, as far as it was read: TGTGCCAGCAGTGAGGTACGGGGCAGGGGCTCCTACGAG. Protein: CASSEVRGRGSYE. The whole CDR3 protein is CASSEVRGRGSYEQYF.

This clone was observed many times. The read gets to within 3 residues of the CDR3 end, and the germline J gene fills in the rest. V gene TRBV7-9 combines with J gene TRBJ1-5; 9 nucleotides agree with TRBD1. The junction had 6 bases not matched to a gene; V was cut back by 5 bases and J by 4 bases. CDR3 length: 15 residues. Germline CDR1 is SEHNR and CDR2 is FQNEAQ (reference sequence). CDR3 DNA (partial): TGTGCCAGCAGCACGTCGGGACAGGGTAATCAGCCC. It encodes CASSTSGQGNQP. The CDR3 in full is CASSTSGQGNQPQHF.

There are many counts of this clone. The read terminates 3 residues ahead of where the CDR3 ends, so the germline J gene completes it. V and J are TRBV20-1 and TRBJ2-6, with D possibly being TRBD2 (5 bases). V was shortened by 5 bases and J by 2 bases, with 13 bases between the two germline ends. Germline V gene data show CDR1 as DFQATT and CDR2 as SNEGSKA (reference sequence). CDR3 length: 15 residues. CDR3 bases read: TGCAGTGCTGTTTCACACGGGGCTGGGGCCAACGTC. This gives the protein CSAVSHGAGANV. The entire CDR3 is CSAVSHGAGANVLTF.

This clone was seen repeatedly, ten times or more. The read halts 3 residues ahead of the CDR3 end, with the missing end drawn from the germline J gene. The chain employs TRBV7-8 and TRBJ1-2; perhaps TRBD1 as D (5 bases). Germline CDR1 is SGHVS and CDR2 is FQNEAQ. The CDR3 has 13 residues. This CDR3 reads CASSAWDLWGYTF. The DNA read from the CDR3 is TGTGCCAGCAGCGCCTGGGACTTGTGGGGC.